The clone carrying this TCR beta chain has a count of ten or more. This specimen comes from a study of T cells after yellow fever vaccination. About the study: Flow sorting relied on CD3, CD45RA, CCR7 and CD95 to obtain EM, EMRA, CM and Tscm memory subsets. General study points: A minor fraction of clonotypes spanned both CD4 and CD8 compartments. High-abundance clonotypes from the bulk population could contaminate FACS-sorted repertoires. Booster sampling recovered most clones from primary vaccination (about 97% CD4, approximately 90% CD8).

Trimming left V 8 bases short and J 4 bases short, with 11 bases between. Germline CDR1 is MNHNY and CDR2 is SVGAGI (reference sequence). The CDR3 is 12 amino acids. TCRdb reprocessed the 5' RACE reads via MiXCR and lists one record per CDR3 protein. In the table there are approximately 11,000 distinct CDR3 sequences, around 5% of which are singletons. The chain recombines TRBV6-6 with TRBJ1-1; D gene uncertain. The sequences come from PBMCs, either bulk or a sorted T-cell subset (CD4+, CD8+, memory, or dextramer-sorted; not recorded which), collected roughly 15 days after the first yellow fever vaccination. The clonotype was recovered from a man aged 18-30 years who received the YFV17D yellow fever vaccine. The CDR3 here is CASAPQGTEAFF. The CDR3 DNA is TGTGCCAGCGCCCCCCAAGGCACTGAAGCTTTCTTT.